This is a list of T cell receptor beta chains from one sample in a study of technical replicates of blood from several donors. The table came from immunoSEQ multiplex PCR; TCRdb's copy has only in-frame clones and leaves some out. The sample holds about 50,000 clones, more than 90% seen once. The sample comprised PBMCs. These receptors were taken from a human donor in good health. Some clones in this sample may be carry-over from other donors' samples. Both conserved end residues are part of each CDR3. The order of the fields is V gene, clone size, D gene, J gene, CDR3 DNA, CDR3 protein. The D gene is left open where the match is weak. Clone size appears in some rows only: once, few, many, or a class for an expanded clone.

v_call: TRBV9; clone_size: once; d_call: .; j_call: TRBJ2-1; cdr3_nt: TGTGCCAGCAGCGTAAGCGCCGGGGGTAGTACCTACAATGAGCAGTTCTTC; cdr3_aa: CASSVSAGGSTYNEQFF
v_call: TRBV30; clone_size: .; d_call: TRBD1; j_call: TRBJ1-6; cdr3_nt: TGTGCCTGCTCGACAGGGGGCGGTAATTCACCCCTCCACTTT; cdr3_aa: CACSTGGGNSPLHF
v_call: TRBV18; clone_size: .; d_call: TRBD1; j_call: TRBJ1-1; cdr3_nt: TGTGCCAGCTCACCACCCGGGACAGGGGGAGGGACTGAAGCTTTCTTT; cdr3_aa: CASSPPGTGGGTEAFF
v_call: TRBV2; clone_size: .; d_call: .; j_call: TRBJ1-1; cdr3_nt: TGTGCCAGCAGTGATAGGAGGACCACTGAAGCTTTCTTT; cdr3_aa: CASSDRRTTEAFF
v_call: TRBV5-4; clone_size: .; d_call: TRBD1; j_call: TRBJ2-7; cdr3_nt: TGTGCCAGCAGCTTGATAGACAGGGCACGGGAGCAGTACTTC; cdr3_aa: CASSLIDRAREQYF
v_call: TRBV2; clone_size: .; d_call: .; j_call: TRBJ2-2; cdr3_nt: TGTGCCAGCAGTGTTGGTCCTTCGGGTGCCGGGGAGCTGTTTTTT; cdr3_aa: CASSVGPSGAGELFF
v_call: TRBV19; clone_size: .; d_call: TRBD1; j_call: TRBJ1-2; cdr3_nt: TGTGCCAGTAGTATAGTCCGACAGGGGGCGGACGGCTACACCTTC; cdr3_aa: CASSIVRQGADGYTF
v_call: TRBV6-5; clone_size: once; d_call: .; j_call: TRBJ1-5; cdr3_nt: TGTGCCAGCAGTTACTCCCCAGGCAATCAGCCCCAGCATTTT; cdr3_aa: CASSYSPGNQPQHF
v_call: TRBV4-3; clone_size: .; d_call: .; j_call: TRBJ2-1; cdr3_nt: TGCGCCAGCAGCCAGGAGGGACCCTACAATGAGCAGTTCTTC; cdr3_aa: CASSQEGPYNEQFF
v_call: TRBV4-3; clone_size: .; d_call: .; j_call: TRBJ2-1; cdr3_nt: TGCGCCAGCAGCCAAGATATGGGGGGACAGTACAATGAGCAGTTCTTC; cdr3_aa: CASSQDMGGQYNEQFF
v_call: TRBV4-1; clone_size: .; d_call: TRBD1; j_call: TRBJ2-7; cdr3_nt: TGCGCCAGCAGCCCCTGGACAGGGAGGACCTACGAGCAGTACTTC; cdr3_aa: CASSPWTGRTYEQYF
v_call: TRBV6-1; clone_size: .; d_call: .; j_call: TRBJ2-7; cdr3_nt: TGTGCCAGCAGTTTCCGGGATTCCTACGAGCAGTACTTC; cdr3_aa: CASSFRDSYEQYF
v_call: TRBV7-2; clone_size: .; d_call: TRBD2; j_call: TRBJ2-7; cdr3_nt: TGTGCCAGCAGCTTAGAACTAGCGGGGGGGCCCGAGTACTTC; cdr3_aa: CASSLELAGGPEYF
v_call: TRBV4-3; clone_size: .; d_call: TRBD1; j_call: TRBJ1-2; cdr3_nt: TGCGCCAGCAGCCAGATGGGACAGGGCTATGGCTACACCTTC; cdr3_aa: CASSQMGQGYGYTF
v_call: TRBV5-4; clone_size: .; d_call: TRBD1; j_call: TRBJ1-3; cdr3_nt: TGTGCCAGCACCAATCGGACAGGCTCTGGAAACACCATATATTTT; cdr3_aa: CASTNRTGSGNTIYF
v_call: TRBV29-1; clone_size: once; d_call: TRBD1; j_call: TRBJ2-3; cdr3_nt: TGCAGCGTCCGAGGAGGGACAGGCTTTTCGGGAGATACGCAGTATTTT; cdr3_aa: CSVRGGTGFSGDTQYF
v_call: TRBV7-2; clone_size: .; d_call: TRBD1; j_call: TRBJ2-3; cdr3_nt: TGTGCCAGCAGCTTAGGCAACAGGGGGAAGGCGGCTACGCAGTATTTT; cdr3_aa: CASSLGNRGKAATQYF
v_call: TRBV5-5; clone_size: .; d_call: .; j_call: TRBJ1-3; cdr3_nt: TGTGCCAGCAGCTTGGCAGGGACTGGAAACACCATATATTTT; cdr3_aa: CASSLAGTGNTIYF
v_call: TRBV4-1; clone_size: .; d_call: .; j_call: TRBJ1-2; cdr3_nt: TGCGCCAGCAGCCAACCTACAGGGAAAAATAACTATGGCTACACCTTC; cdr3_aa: CASSQPTGKNNYGYTF
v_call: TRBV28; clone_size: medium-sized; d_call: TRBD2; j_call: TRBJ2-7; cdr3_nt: TGTGCCAGCATCTGGGCTAGCGGGGTCCTGGGGCCTATGGAGGAGCAGTACTTC; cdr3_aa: CASIWASGVLGPMEEQYF
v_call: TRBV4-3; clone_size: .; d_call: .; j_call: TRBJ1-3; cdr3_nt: TGCGCCAGCAGCCCTTTCTCTGGAAACACCATATATTTT; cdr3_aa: CASSPFSGNTIYF
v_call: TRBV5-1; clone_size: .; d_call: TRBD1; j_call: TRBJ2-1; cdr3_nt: TGCGCCAGCAGCTTCACGACAGGGAGCTATGAGCAGTTCTTC; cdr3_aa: CASSFTTGSYEQFF
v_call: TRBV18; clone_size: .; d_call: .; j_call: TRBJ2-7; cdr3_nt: TGTGCCAGCTCACTCCCCGGCGGGCAGTCCTACGAGCAGTACTTC; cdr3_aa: CASSLPGGQSYEQYF
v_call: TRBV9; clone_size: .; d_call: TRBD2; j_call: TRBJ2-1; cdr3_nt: TGTGCCAGCAGCGCCCGACTAGCGGACTACAATGAGCAGTTCTTC; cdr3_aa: CASSARLADYNEQFF
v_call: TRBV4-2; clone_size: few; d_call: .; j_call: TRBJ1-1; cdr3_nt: TGTGCCAGCAGCCAAGTCGCAGGAATGAACACTGAAGCTTTCTTT; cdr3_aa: CASSQVAGMNTEAFF
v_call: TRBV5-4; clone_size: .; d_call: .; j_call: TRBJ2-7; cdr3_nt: TGTGCCAGCAGCTTGGAGTCTAGCCAAAACTACGAGCAGTACTTC; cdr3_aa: CASSLESSQNYEQYF
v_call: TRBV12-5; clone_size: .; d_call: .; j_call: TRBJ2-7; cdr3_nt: TGTGCTAGTGGGGCAGGGTACTCCTACGAGCAGTACTTC; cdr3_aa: CASGAGYSYEQYF
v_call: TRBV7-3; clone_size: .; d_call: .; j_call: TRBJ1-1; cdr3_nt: TGTGCCAGCAGCCCGGAAGGGGCGATGAACACTGAAGCTTTCTTT; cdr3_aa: CASSPEGAMNTEAFF
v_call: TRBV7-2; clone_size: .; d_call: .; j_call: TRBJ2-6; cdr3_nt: TGTGCCAGCAGGGCAGCTGGGGCCAACGTCCTGACTTTC; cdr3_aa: CASRAAGANVLTF
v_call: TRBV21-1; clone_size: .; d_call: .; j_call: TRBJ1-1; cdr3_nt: TGTGCCAGCAGCAAAGTTCAGTTGTCGAACACTGAAGCTTTCTTT; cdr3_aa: CASSKVQLSNTEAFF
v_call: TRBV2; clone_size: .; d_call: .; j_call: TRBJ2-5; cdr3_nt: TGTGCCAGCAGGTTAGAAGAGACCCAGTACTTC; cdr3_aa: CASRLEETQYF
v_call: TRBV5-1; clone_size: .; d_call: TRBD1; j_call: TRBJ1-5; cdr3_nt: TGCGCCAGCAGCTTGGGGGTAGGGACAGGGGTTTCTCAGCCCCAGCATTTT; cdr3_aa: CASSLGVGTGVSQPQHF
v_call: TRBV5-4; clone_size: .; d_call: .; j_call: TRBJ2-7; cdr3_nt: TGTGTAACTGGGGGAATAGCGGATACCTACGAGCAGTACTTC; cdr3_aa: CVTGGIADTYEQYF
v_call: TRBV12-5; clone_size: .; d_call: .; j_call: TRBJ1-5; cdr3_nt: TGTGCTAGTGGGGCGGTCTCGGGGGGCAATCAGCCCCAGCATTTT; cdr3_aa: CASGAVSGGNQPQHF
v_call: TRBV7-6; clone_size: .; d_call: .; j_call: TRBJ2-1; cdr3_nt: TGTGCCAGCAGCCTCTCCAATGAGCAGTTCTTC; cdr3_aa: CASSLSNEQFF
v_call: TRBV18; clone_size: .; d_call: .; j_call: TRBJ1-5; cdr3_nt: TGTGCCACCTCAGAAGGGGTCAATCAGCCCCAGCATTTT; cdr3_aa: CATSEGVNQPQHF
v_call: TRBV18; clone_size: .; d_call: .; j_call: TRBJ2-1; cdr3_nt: TGTGCCAGCTCACCAGGTAGCTTGGGGGGTTCCAATGAGCAGTTCTTC; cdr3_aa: CASSPGSLGGSNEQFF
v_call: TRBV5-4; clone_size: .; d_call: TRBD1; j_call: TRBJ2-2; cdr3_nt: TGTGCCAGCAGCTTGGGAGACAGGGGGCGATCGAAGGAGCTGTTTTTT; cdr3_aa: CASSLGDRGRSKELFF
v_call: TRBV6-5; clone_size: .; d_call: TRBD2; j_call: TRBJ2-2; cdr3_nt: TGTGCCAGCAAGGCGGGAGATGCCGGGGAGCTGTTTTTT; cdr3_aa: CASKAGDAGELFF
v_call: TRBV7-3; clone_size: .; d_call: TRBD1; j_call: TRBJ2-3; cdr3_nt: TGTGCCAGCAGCAGACAGGGGACAGATACGCAGTATTTT; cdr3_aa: CASSRQGTDTQYF
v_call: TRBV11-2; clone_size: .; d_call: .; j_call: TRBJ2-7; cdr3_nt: TGTGCCAGCAGCCGTGACAGGTACGAGCAGTACTTC; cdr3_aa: CASSRDRYEQYF
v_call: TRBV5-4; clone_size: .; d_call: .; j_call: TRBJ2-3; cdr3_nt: TGTGCCAGCAGCGCTACCCCGGCAGATACGCAGTATTTT; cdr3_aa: CASSATPADTQYF
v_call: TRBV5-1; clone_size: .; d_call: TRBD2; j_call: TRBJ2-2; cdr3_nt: TGCGCCAGCAGCTTGAAGTCTAGCGGGGGAGCCGGGGAGCTGTTTTTT; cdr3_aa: CASSLKSSGGAGELFF
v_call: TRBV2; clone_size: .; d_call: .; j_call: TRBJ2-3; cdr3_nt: TGTGCCAGCAGGGGGGGTAGAGCCACAGATACGCAGTATTTT; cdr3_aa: CASRGGRATDTQYF
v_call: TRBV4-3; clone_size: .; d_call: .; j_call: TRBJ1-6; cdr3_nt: TGCGCCAGCAGCCAAGAGGGCAGGGCCGCTTCACCCCTCCACTTT; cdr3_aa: CASSQEGRAASPLHF
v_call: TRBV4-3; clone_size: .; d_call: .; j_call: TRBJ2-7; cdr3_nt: TGCGCCAGCAGGCCGAGCCGGCTAGCAGCCGAGCAGTACTTC; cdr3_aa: CASRPSRLAAEQYF
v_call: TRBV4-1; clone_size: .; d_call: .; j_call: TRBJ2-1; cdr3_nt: TGCGCCAGCAGCCAAGGTTTAGAGCAGTTCTTC; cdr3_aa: CASSQGLEQFF
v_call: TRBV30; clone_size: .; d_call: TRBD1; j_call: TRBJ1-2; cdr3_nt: TGTGCCTGGAGCCAAGGGACAGCCGCGCGCTACACCTTC; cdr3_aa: CAWSQGTAARYTF
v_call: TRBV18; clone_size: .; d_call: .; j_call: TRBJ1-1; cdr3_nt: TGTGCCAGCTCACCAACGGTGAACACTGAAGCTTTCTTT; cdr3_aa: CASSPTVNTEAFF
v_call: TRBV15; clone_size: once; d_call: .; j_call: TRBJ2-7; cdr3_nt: TGTGCCACCAGCAGAGTTCTGGGATCCAGCGGGCAGTACTTC; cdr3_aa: CATSRVLGSSGQYF
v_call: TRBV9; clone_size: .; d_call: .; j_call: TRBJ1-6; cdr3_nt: TGTGCCAGCAGCCCCTCCGCAGGGCTGACTTCACCCCTCCACTTT; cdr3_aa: CASSPSAGLTSPLHF
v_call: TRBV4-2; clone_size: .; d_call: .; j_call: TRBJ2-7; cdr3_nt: TGTGCCAGCAGCCAAGAGGACCTATGGGGGGAGCACCACGGCGAGCAGTACTTC; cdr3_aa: CASSQEDLWGEHHGEQYF
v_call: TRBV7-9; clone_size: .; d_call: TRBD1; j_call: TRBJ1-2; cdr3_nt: TGTGCCAGCAGCTTAGCGGAGGGGGCGCAGTTATATTATGGCTACACCTTC; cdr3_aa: CASSLAEGAQLYYGYTF